These T cell receptor beta chains were read from a single sample in a study of vaccination effects on CD4 cells after COVID-19. Their recognized antigens are unknown. Sequenced by immunoSEQ multiplex PCR; TCRdb stores in-frame clones only, minus some. Of under 80,000 clones in the sample, about 78% were seen once. The sample here was CD4+ T cells from PBMCs cultured with SARS-CoV-2 spike peptides, taken before COVID-19 vaccination. The receptors were gathered from a human donor who received a COVID-19 vaccine. Both conserved end residues are part of each CDR3. D genes are given only for firm matches. The size of a clone is reported for some rows only, either as once, few or many, or as a class for expanded clones.

NA,TRBV24-1,TRBD1,TRBJ2-1,CATSVPGTESSYNEQFF,TGTGCCACCAGTGTCCCCGGGACAGAGAGCTCCTACAATGAGCAGTTCTTC
NA,TRBV29-1,TRBD1,TRBJ1-2,CSVEDRGTGRYGYTF,TGCAGCGTTGAAGATCGGGGGACAGGGCGCTATGGCTACACCTTC
NA,TRBV5-4,TRBD1,TRBJ1-4,CASSSPGQGDEKLFF,TGTGCCAGCAGCTCCCCCGGACAGGGGGATGAAAAACTGTTTTTT
NA,TRBV19,NA,TRBJ2-2,CASSIPPYPTGELFF,TGTGCCAGTAGTATACCCCCCTACCCCACCGGGGAGCTGTTTTTT
few,TRBV10-3,NA,TRBJ2-1,CAISGQDRNEQFF,TGTGCCATCAGTGGGCAGGATAGAAATGAGCAGTTCTTC
few,TRBV5-1,NA,TRBJ1-5,CASSVDPGTFNQPQHF,TGCGCCAGCAGCGTCGATCCCGGGACCTTCAATCAGCCCCAGCATTTT
NA,TRBV6-5,NA,TRBJ1-5,CASSYGQYSNQPQHF,TGTGCCAGCAGTTACGGTCAATATAGCAATCAGCCCCAGCATTTT
NA,TRBV7-2,TRBD2,TRBJ2-3,CASSYRTSGTTSTDTQYF,TGTGCCAGCAGCTATCGGACTAGCGGGACCACTAGCACAGATACGCAGTATTTT
once,TRBV7-2,TRBD1,TRBJ1-2,CASSLYDRGRLDYGYTF,TGTGCCAGCAGCTTATATGACAGGGGGCGCTTAGACTATGGCTACACCTTC
NA,TRBV7-6,TRBD1,TRBJ1-4,CASSLGDRGRREKLFF,TGTGCCAGCAGCTTAGGGGACAGGGGGCGAAGAGAAAAACTGTTTTTT
few,TRBV6-5,TRBD1,TRBJ1-2,CASSYSTTGGAYGYTF,TGTGCCAGCAGTTACTCAACGACAGGGGGTGCCTATGGCTACACCTTC
NA,TRBV6-2/TRBV6-3,TRBD1,TRBJ1-2,CASSDLQGNYGYTF,TGTGCCAGCAGCGACTTACAGGGGAACTATGGCTACACCTTC
NA,TRBV7-3,TRBD1,TRBJ1-1,CASSPQQGAPTEAFF,TGTGCCAGCAGCCCCCAACAGGGGGCGCCCACTGAAGCTTTCTTT